The 7 T cell receptor beta chains in this list originate from one sample, sequenced in a study of shared clonotypes between healthy human individuals (TCRdb year 2020). To prepare the library, the immunoSEQ multiplex PCR assay was applied. TCRdb carries this immuneACCESS record with in-frame sequences only. Its versions omit some clonotypes, under half of them owing to an unresolved V gene in the studies checked, with the rest unexplained. The sample table contains approximately 2,000,000 clones; only one count was recorded for 80% to 95% of them. 0.3% to 0.4% of the sample is in the top ten clones. The sequenced material came from naive CD4+ T cells from PBMCs. According to the study, the label for this sample's cell subset or site signals: CD45RA+ positively selected. The receptors shown here come from a man aged 18 to 35 in good health. Some clones in this sample may be carry-over from other donors' samples.

This clone came up a few times. V and J are TRBV15 and TRBJ2-2; D is unresolved. Per germline, CDR1 LNHNV and CDR2 YYDKDF (reference sequence). V lost 3 bases and J lost 1, with 3 bases in between. The length of the CDR3 is 13 residues. DNA of the CDR3: TGTGCCACCAGCAGGGGGAACACCGGGGAGCTGTTTTTT. It encodes CATSRGNTGELFF. Full variable domain (missing parts from reference TRBV15 and TRBJ2-2): DAMVIQNPRYQVTQFGKPVTLSCSQTLNHNVMYWYQQKSSQAPKLLFHYYDKDFNNEADTPDNFQSRRPNTSFCFLDIRSPGLGDTAMYLCATSRGNTGELFFGEGSRLTVL.

The rearrangement uses TRBV4-1 and TRBJ1-4; possible D gene TRBD1, 5 bases. The CDR3 sequence is 15 residues long. The V and J ends lost 4 bases and 4 bases respectively, with 13 bases between them. Germline V gene data show CDR1 as MGHRA and CDR2 as YSYEKL. CDR3 in DNA: TGCGCCAGCAGCCTGTGGGGGACTGGTAATGAAAAACTGTTTTTT. Amino acids: CASSLWGTGNEKLFF.

The count of this clone is one. The CDR3 reads CASSLDDRGGYTF. The CDR3 nucleotides read TGTGCCAGCAGCCTGGACGACCGGGGTGGCTACACCTTC. This chain connects TRBV7-2 to TRBJ1-2, with unresolved D. The germline V and J ends were trimmed by 5 bases and 7 bases, with 14 bases remaining between them. The CDR3 loop spans 13 amino acids. Germline CDR1 reads SGHTA; CDR2 reads FQGNSA.

The genes are TRBV27 and TRBJ2-3, with no clear D. Deletions cut 6 bases from V and 3 bases from J, with 22 bases between. Germline V lookup: CDR1 MNHEY, CDR2 SMNVEV (reference sequence). This CDR3 region has 17 residues. Written as DNA, the CDR3 is TGTGCCAGCAGCTCACCTAGGCCGTTCGTTAGTACAGATACGCAGTATTTT. This gives the protein CASSSPRPFVSTDTQYF.

The V and J genes are TRBV18 and TRBJ1-5; tentative D call: TRBD1 (6 bases). V gave up 5 bases and J gave up 0 bases, with 11 bases separating them. Germline-derived CDR1 and CDR2 are KGHSH and LQKENI. The CDR3 contains 15 residues. The CDR3, as DNA: TGTGCCAGCTCATCACAGGGCTATAGCAATCAGCCCCAGCATTTT. Residues: CASSSQGYSNQPQHF.

The rearrangement joins TRBV27 to TRBJ2-2; TRBD2 agrees at 10 bases. With 6 bases clipped from V and 6 bases from J, the junction kept 10 bases outside the gene matches. The CDR3 spans 16 residues. Germline values: CDR1 MNHEY, CDR2 SMNVEV (reference sequence). CDR3 DNA: TGTGCCAGCAGCCTTTCTAGCGGGAGTGGCGCCGGGGAGCTGTTTTTT. Translated, it gives CASSLSSGSGAGELFF.

The rearrangement uses TRBV29-1 and TRBJ2-7; perhaps TRBD1 as D (5 bases). Germline CDR1 and CDR2: SQVTM and ANQGSEA. CDR3 size: 12 residues. V was pared by 2 bases and J by 2 bases, with 7 bases between. The CDR3 nucleotides are TGCAGCGTTGAAAGGGGAACCTACGAGCAGTACTTC. Amino acids: CSVERGTYEQYF.